The clone carrying this TCR beta chain was seen once. Its specificity is unknown. The record originates from a study of shared clonotypes between healthy human individuals. Looking at the study overall: With ages of 18 to 49, the donors were a couple of women and a few men. General study results and limits: Even with large depth, rarefaction showed that sorted-subset sequencing was incomplete.

The CDR3 extends over 16 amino acids. V shed 6 bases and J shed 2 bases, with 18 bases lying between them. Germline V CDR1 and CDR2: MDHEN, SYDVKM. TCRdb keeps only in-frame clones here, not all; method: immunoSEQ multiplex PCR. Among about 660,000 clones listed, around 74% were seen once. The rearrangement joins TRBV28 to TRBJ2-3; the D gene could be TRBD1 or TRBD2 (5 bases each). The sequence was obtained from a woman aged 30 to 39 in good health. Sequenced material: memory CD4+ T cells sorted from blood. Noted subset: CD45RA-negative fraction. DNA of the CDR3: TGTGCCAGCAGCAGCCACGGTGGGACCCCCACAGATACGCAGTATTTT. This encodes CASSSHGGTPTDTQYF.